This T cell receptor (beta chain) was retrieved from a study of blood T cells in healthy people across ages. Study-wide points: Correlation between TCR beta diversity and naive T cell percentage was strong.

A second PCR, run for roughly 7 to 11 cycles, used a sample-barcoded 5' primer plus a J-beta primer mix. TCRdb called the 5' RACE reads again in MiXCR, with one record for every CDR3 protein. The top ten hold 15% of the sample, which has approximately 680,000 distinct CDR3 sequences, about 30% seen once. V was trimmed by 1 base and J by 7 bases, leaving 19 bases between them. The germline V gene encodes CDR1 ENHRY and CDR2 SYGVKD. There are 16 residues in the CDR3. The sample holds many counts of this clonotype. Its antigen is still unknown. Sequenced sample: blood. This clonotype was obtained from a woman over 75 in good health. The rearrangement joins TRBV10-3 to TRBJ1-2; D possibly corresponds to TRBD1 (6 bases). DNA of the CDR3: TGTGCCATCAGTGAGTATCTGCTTGGGACATCTGCTGGCTACACCTTC. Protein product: CAISEYLLGTSAGYTF.